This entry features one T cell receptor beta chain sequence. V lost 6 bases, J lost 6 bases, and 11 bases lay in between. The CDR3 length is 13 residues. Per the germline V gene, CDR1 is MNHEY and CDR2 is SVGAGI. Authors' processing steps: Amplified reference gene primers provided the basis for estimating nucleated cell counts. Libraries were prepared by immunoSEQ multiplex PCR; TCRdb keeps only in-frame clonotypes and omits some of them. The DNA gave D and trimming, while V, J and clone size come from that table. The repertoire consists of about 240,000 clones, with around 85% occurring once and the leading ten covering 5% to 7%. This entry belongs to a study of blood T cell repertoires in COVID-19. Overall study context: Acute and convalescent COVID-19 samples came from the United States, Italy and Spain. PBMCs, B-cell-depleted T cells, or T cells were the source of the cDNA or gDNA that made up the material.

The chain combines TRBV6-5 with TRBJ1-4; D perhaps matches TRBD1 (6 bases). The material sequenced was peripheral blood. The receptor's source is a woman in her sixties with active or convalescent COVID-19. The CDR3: CASRGDTYEKLFF. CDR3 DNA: TGTGCCAGCAGGGGGGACACATATGAAAAACTGTTTTTT.